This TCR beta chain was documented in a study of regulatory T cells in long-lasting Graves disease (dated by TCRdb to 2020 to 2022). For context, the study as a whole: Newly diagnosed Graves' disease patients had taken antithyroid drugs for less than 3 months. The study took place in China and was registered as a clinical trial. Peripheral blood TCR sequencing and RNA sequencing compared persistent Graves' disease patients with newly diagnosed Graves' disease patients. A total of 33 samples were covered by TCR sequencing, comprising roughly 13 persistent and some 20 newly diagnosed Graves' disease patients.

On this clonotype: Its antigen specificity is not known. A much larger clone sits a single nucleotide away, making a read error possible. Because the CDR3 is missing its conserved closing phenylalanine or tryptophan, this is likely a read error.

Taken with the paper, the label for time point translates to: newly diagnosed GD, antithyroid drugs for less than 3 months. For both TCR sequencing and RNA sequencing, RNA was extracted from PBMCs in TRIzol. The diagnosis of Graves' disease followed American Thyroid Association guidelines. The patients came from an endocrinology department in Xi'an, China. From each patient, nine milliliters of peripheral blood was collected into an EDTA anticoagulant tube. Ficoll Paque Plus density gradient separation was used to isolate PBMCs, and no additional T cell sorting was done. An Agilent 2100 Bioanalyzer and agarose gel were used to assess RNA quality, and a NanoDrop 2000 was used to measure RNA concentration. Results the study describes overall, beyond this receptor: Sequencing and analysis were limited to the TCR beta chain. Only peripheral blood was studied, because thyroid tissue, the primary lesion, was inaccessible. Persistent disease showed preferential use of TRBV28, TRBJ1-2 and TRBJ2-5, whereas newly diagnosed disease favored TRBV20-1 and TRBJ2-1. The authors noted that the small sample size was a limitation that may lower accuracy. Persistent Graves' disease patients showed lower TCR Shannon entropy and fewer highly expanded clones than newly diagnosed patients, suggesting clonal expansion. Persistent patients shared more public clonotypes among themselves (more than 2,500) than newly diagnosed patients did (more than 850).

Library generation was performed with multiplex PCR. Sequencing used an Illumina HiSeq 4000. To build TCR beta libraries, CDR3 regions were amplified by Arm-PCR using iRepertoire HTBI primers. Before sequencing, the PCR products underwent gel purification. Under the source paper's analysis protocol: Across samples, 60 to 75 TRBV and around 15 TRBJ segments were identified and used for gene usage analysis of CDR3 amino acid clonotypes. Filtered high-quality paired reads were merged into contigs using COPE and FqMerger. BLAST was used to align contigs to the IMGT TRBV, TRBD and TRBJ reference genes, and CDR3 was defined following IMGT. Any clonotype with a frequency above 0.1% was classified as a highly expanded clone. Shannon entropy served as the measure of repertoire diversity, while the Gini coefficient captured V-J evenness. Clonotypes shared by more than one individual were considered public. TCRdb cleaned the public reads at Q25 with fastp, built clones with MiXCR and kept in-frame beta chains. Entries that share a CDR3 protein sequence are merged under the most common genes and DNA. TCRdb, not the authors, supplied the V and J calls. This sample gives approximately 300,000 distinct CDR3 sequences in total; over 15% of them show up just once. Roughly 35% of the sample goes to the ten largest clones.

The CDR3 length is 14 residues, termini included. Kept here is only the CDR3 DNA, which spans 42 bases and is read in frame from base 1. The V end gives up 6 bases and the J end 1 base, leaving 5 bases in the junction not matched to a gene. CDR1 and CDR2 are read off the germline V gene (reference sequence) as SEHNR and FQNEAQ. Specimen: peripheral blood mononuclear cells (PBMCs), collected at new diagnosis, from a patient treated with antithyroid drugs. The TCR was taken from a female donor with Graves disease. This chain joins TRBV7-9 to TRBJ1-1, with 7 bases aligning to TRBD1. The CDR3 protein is CASSPGGTNTEAFL. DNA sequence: TGTGCCAGCAGTCCAGGGGGGACGAACACTGAAGCTTTCCTT.